The T cell receptor beta chain described here comes from a study of blood T cell repertoires in COVID-19. For the study at large: COVID-19 samples collected from the United States, Italy and Spain covered acute and convalescent phases. T cells, B-cell-depleted T cells, or PBMCs provided the cDNA or gDNA that served as material.

Source study methods: Quantification of nucleated cells was approximated via reference gene primer amplification. Only in-frame clones appear in the TCRdb table, and some are missing; sequencing was by immunoSEQ multiplex PCR. For V, J and clone size, that table is used; D and trimming come from the DNA. The table includes approximately 99,000 clones, 85% to 90% detected once. V lost 3 bases and J lost 7, with 9 bases in between. This CDR3 is built from 12 residues. About this clone: The sample has other DNA sequences that encode this CDR3 too.

The rearrangement links TRBV12-3 or TRBV12-4 to TRBJ1-2; D is uncertain. This clonotype was obtained from a woman in her sixties in a cohort sampled during active or convalescent COVID-19. Sequencing used peripheral blood. The CDR3, as DNA: TGTGCCAGCAGTTTTCGGGTCCGTGGCTACACCTTC. Amino acids: CASSFRVRGYTF.